Listed below are T cell receptor beta chains from one sample, sequenced in a study of response to subunit inactivated influenza vaccine. TCRdb redid the calling of the RT-PCR reads with MiXCR, one entry per CDR3 protein. The table has under 200,000 distinct CDR3 sequences, roughly 10% seen once. The sequencing here drew on CD8+ T cells sorted from PBMCs, taken around 25 months after vaccination. The origin of the receptors is a man between 50 and 69 years old who received an inactivated influenza vaccine. Both conserved end residues are part of each CDR3. Fields, in order: clone size, D gene, V gene, J gene, CDR3 DNA, CDR3 protein. A D gene is named only where the DNA matches it firmly. Clone size is shown for a subset of rows, as once, few, many or a class of expanded clone.

>few|TRBD2|TRBV24-1|TRBJ2-1
TGTGCCACCAGTGATTGGGACACCGGACTAGCGGGAGAAGATGAGCAGTTCTTC
CATSDWDTGLAGEDEQFF
>many|TRBD2|TRBV29-1|TRBJ2-2
TGCAGCGTTGATCCTAGCGGGAGTTCTGGGGAGCTGTTTTTT
CSVDPSGSSGELFF
>few|NA|TRBV7-8|TRBJ2-3
TGTGCCAGCAGCTTAGAATTGTGGGGCCGTGGATTAGATACGCAGTATTTT
CASSLELWGRGLDTQYF
>many|TRBD1|TRBV3-1|TRBJ1-5
TGTGCCAGCAGCCAAACCACAGGGGCTCAGCCCCAGCATTTT
CASSQTTGAQPQHF
>NA|NA|TRBV4-2|TRBJ1-3
TGTGCCAGCAGCCAAGTCTGGACAGAGAGCTCTGGAAACACCATATATTTT
CASSQVWTESSGNTIYF
>NA|NA|TRBV24-1|TRBJ2-5
TGTGCCACCAGTGATCCGGACGAGGGGATCGGAGAGACCCAGTACTTC
CATSDPDEGIGETQYF
>few|NA|TRBV7-9|TRBJ2-5
TGTGCCAGCAGCTTCGGAATCATCGGACAGCCACAAGAGACCCAGTACTTC
CASSFGIIGQPQETQYF
>many|TRBD2|TRBV6-2/TRBV6-3|TRBJ2-3
TGTGCCAGCAGTTATATGGTGACTAGCGGGCAGGATACAGATACGCAGTATTTT
CASSYMVTSGQDTDTQYF
>many|TRBD2|TRBV6-2/TRBV6-3|TRBJ2-1
TGTGCCAGCAAGGCGGCGGGGGGGCCTGGCAATGAGCAGTTCTTC
CASKAAGGPGNEQFF
>many|NA|TRBV4-3|TRBJ2-1
TGCGCCAGCAGCCCCGGGTGGCGAGGGGCGTACAATGAGCAGTTCTTC
CASSPGWRGAYNEQFF
>many|NA|TRBV6-5|TRBJ2-1
TGTGCCAGCAGTTACTCGAGGGGGTACAATGAGCAGTTCTTC
CASSYSRGYNEQFF
>many|NA|TRBV4-1|TRBJ2-3
TGCGCCAGCAGCCAAGGGGACACGTCTAGCACAGATACGCAGTATTTT
CASSQGDTSSTDTQYF
>many|TRBD1|TRBV4-1|TRBJ2-7
TGCGCCAGCAGCCAGTGGACAGGGGGCTACGAGCAGTACTTC
CASSQWTGGYEQYF
>NA|TRBD2|TRBV9|TRBJ2-1
TGTGCCAGCAGCTCAGACGGGGGGGACAATGAGCAGTTCTTC
CASSSDGGDNEQFF
>NA|TRBD2|TRBV11-2|TRBJ2-1
TGTGCCAGCAGCTGGGTGAAGCGGGGCCAGAATGAGCAGTTCTTC
CASSWVKRGQNEQFF
>NA|NA|TRBV28|TRBJ2-3
TGTGCCAGTAGTACAGGGTTCGCAGATACGCAGTATTTT
CASSTGFADTQYF
>NA|TRBD1|TRBV12-3/TRBV12-4|TRBJ1-3
TGTGCCAGCAGTTCGGACAGGGATGGGCTAAACACCATATATTTT
CASSSDRDGLNTIYF
>many|NA|TRBV12-3/TRBV12-4|TRBJ2-7
TGTGCCAGCAGTTTTACCGGCGAGCAGTACTTC
CASSFTGEQYF
>NA|TRBD1|TRBV6-2/TRBV6-3|TRBJ2-7
TGTGCCAGCACCGGGTGGGACAGCACCTACGAGCAGTACTTC
CASTGWDSTYEQYF
>few|NA|TRBV11-2|TRBJ2-7
TGTGCCAGCAGCTTCGTTGGTAGCGAGCAGTACTTC
CASSFVGSEQYF
>few|TRBD1|TRBV18|TRBJ2-7
TGTGCCAGCTCACTAGGACAGGTCTCCTACGAGCAGTACTTC
CASSLGQVSYEQYF
>few|NA|TRBV6-1|TRBJ2-1
TGTGCCAGCAGTGCAGCGGGCGGCGGTAATGAGCAGTTCTTC
CASSAAGGGNEQFF
>few|NA|TRBV4-3|TRBJ1-1
TGCGCCAGCAGCCAAGATTGGGTGACATACACTGAAGCTTTCTTT
CASSQDWVTYTEAFF
>NA|NA|TRBV27|TRBJ2-7
TGTGCCAGCAGTTTATTCGGGGACCACGAGCAGTACTTC
CASSLFGDHEQYF
>many|NA|TRBV12-3/TRBV12-4|TRBJ2-2
TGTGCCAGCAGTTTCGGGGTTGGGAACACCGGGGAGCTGTTTTTT
CASSFGVGNTGELFF
>few|NA|TRBV2|TRBJ2-7
TGTGCCAGCTACAGCAGGGACTCCTACGAGCAGTACTTC
CASYSRDSYEQYF
>few|TRBD1|TRBV4-3|TRBJ2-7
TGCGCCAGCAGCTCCCGGACAGGGAACTACGAGCAGTACTTC
CASSSRTGNYEQYF
>NA|NA|TRBV7-9|TRBJ1-2
TGTGCCAGCAGCTCAGGGGCCGGGACATCTAACTATGGCTACACCTTC
CASSSGAGTSNYGYTF
>few|NA|TRBV5-6|TRBJ2-5
TGTGCCAGCAGCTTTCCGCGCCGGGACTCTCAAGAGACCCAGTACTTC
CASSFPRRDSQETQYF
>NA|NA|TRBV9|TRBJ2-3
TGTGCCAGCAGCGGAGATACGCAGTATTTT
CASSGDTQYF
>few|NA|TRBV10-2|TRBJ2-1
TGCGCCAGCAGCAGCGGATTCTACAATGAGCAGTTCTTC
CASSSGFYNEQFF
>few|TRBD1|TRBV9|TRBJ2-7
TGTGCCAGCAGCGTAGGGGGACAGGGGAACTACGAGCAGTACTTC
CASSVGGQGNYEQYF
>NA|NA|TRBV4-1|TRBJ2-7
TGCGCCAGCAGCCAAGATAGCATTGAGCAGTACTTC
CASSQDSIEQYF
>few|TRBD2|TRBV9|TRBJ2-3
TGTGCCAGCAGCGGTCGGGGGGGCTTGAGCACAGATACGCAGTATTTT
CASSGRGGLSTDTQYF
>NA|NA|TRBV6-2/TRBV6-3|TRBJ2-7
TGTGCCAGCAGTTACTCGAAGATCGTGTCGACGGGTAGCGTGGGGAACTACGAGCAGTACTTC
CASSYSKIVSTGSVGNYEQYF
>few|TRBD2|TRBV7-8|TRBJ2-7
TGTGCCAGCAGTCCGCCGGGGCGGGGGACCTACGAGCAGTACTTC
CASSPPGRGTYEQYF
>NA|TRBD1|TRBV4-2|TRBJ2-2
TGTGCCAGCAGCCAAGCGAAACAGGGGTCCGGGGAGCTGTTTTTT
CASSQAKQGSGELFF
>NA|NA|TRBV4-1|TRBJ1-1
TGCGCCAGCAGCCAAGGTCCGCAGCTGAACACTGAAGCTTTCTTT
CASSQGPQLNTEAFF
>many|TRBD2|TRBV6-2/TRBV6-3|TRBJ2-3
TGTGCCAGCAGTTACGGGGCTAGCGGGAGATCTTTGGCAGATACGCAGTATTTT
CASSYGASGRSLADTQYF
>many|NA|TRBV6-1|TRBJ1-1
TGTGCCAGCAGACAGGGAGGAAACACTGAAGCTTTCTTT
CASRQGGNTEAFF
>NA|TRBD1|TRBV24-1|TRBJ2-1
TGTGCCACGTGGGACAGGTACAATGAGCAGTTCTTC
CATWDRYNEQFF